Listed below are T cell receptor beta chains from one sample, sequenced in a study of cytomegalovirus exposure and HLA in healthy donors. Here immunoSEQ multiplex PCR was the method, and the copy in TCRdb shows in-frame clones only, minus some. This sample has hundreds of thousands of clones; roughly two thirds occur once, and the top ten carry about 2.2%. Sequenced material: PBMCs. Receptor source: a female donor in good health and CMV-seronegative. Each CDR3 is given with its conserved first and last residue. D genes are given only for firm matches. Only part of the rows carry a size: once, few, many, or a class if the clone is expanded.

NA	TRBV29-1	TRBD2	TRBJ2-5	TGCAGCGTGGACGGGACTAGCCGGGAGACCCAGTACTTC	CSVDGTSRETQYF
NA	TRBV25-1	NA	TRBJ1-5	TGTGCCAGCAGTTGGCAGGGCGGCCAGCCCCAGCATTTT	CASSWQGGQPQHF
NA	TRBV27	NA	TRBJ2-5	TGTGCCAGCAGTTCTGCCGAGGAGACCCAGTACTTC	CASSSAEETQYF
NA	TRBV6-5	TRBD2	TRBJ2-1	TGTGCCAGCAGCCCTTCGGAGCGGGAGTACAATGAGCAGTTCTTC	CASSPSEREYNEQFF
NA	TRBV5-4	NA	TRBJ2-2	TGTGCCAGCAGCTTGGCCAGGACCGGGGAGCTGTTTTTT	CASSLARTGELFF
few	TRBV4-1	NA	TRBJ1-5	TGCGCCAGCAGCCAAGGACTAATCTCGCGCAATCAGCCCCAGCATTTT	CASSQGLISRNQPQHF
NA	TRBV10-3	TRBD2	TRBJ2-4	TGTGCCATCAGTGAGTCGGGCGGGAGGGGACCGGGCATTCAGTACTTC	CAISESGGRGPGIQYF
NA	TRBV11-3	NA	TRBJ1-1	TGTGCCAGCAGGAACATGAACACTGAAGCTTTCTTT	CASRNMNTEAFF
once	TRBV4-1	TRBD2	TRBJ2-7	TGCGCCAGCAGCCAAGATCGGGTAGCGGGAGCGCCAACCTTC	CASSQDRVAGAPTF
few	TRBV10-3	TRBD1	TRBJ2-3	TGTGCCATCAGTGATGGGACAGGGATGGGCACAGATACGCAGTATTTT	CAISDGTGMGTDTQYF
NA	TRBV4-1	TRBD2	TRBJ2-1	TGCGCCAGCAGCCAAGGGACTAGCGGACCCTACAATGAGCAGTTCTTC	CASSQGTSGPYNEQFF
NA	TRBV27	NA	TRBJ1-5	TGTGCCAGCAGTTCTATCTCAACTATAACCGGGACAAAGAATCAGCCCCAGCATTTT	CASSSISTITGTKNQPQHF
NA	TRBV6-1	NA	TRBJ1-2	TGTGCCAGCAGTGAACGGGCTAACTATGGCTACACCTTC	CASSERANYGYTF
NA	TRBV7-6	NA	TRBJ1-1	TGTGCCAGCAGGCAACAGGGTTGGGACACTGAAGCTTTCTTT	CASRQQGWDTEAFF
NA	TRBV5-1	NA	TRBJ2-3	TGCGCCAGCAGCGAACCTAGCAATACGCAGTATTTT	CASSEPSNTQYF
once	TRBV19	TRBD1	TRBJ2-3	TGTGCCAGTAGTTTCACAGGGGCCTCCACAGATACGCAGTATTTT	CASSFTGASTDTQYF
NA	TRBV10-1	TRBD2	TRBJ2-7	TGCGCCAGCAGTGAGGACCGGCTAGCGGCCTACGAGCAGTACTTC	CASSEDRLAAYEQYF
NA	TRBV9	NA	TRBJ2-1	TGTGCCAGCAGCGTAGGCGTGGAGGTATACTACAATGAGCAGTTCTTC	CASSVGVEVYYNEQFF
NA	TRBV10-3	NA	TRBJ1-6	TGTGCCAGCCACGGACAGTCCGGAAATTCACCCCTCCACTTT	CASHGQSGNSPLHF
NA	TRBV7-8	NA	TRBJ2-2	TGTGCCCATGACACCGGCCTGAACACCGGGGAGCTGTTTTTT	CAHDTGLNTGELFF
NA	TRBV6-4	TRBD2	TRBJ2-1	TGTGCCAGCAGTGATTTGACTAGCGGGAGGCTCAATGAGCAGTTCTTC	CASSDLTSGRLNEQFF
NA	TRBV7-9	NA	TRBJ1-3	TGTGCCAGCAGCTTACCCCCCCCCGACAGTCTCGATTTT	CASSLPPPDSLDF
once	TRBV5-1	NA	TRBJ2-1	TGCGCCAGCAGCCCGGGACTCTCTACCTACAATGAGCAGTTCTTC	CASSPGLSTYNEQFF
NA	TRBV30	NA	TRBJ1-1	TGTGCCTGGAGTGTACAGGCAGGGGCGGGAGCTTTCTTT	CAWSVQAGAGAFF
NA	TRBV5-4	NA	TRBJ2-2	TGTGCCAGCAGCTTGGGGTTTCAGCGGTACACCGGGGAGCTGTTTTTT	CASSLGFQRYTGELFF
few	TRBV27	TRBD2	TRBJ2-5	TGTGCCAGCAGTTTACTAGCGGGAGGGCCCCAAGAGACCCAGTACTTC	CASSLLAGGPQETQYF
NA	TRBV9	TRBD1	TRBJ1-5	TGTGCCAGCAGCCCCCCGGGACAGGGGGTTGGGAGCAATCAGCCCCAGCATTTT	CASSPPGQGVGSNQPQHF
NA	TRBV25-1	TRBD2	TRBJ2-7	TGTGCCAGCCCCCCAATACCCGGGACTAGCGGGAGACTCTACGAGCAGTACTTC	CASPPIPGTSGRLYEQYF
NA	TRBV5-1	NA	TRBJ2-1	TGCGCCAGCAGCTTGTTAGCTAGCGAGAATGAGCAGTTCTTC	CASSLLASENEQFF
NA	TRBV2	TRBD1	TRBJ2-7	TGTGCCAGCCGAAGGGGGCAGGATTTGCGAAACGAGCAGTACTTC	CASRRGQDLRNEQYF
NA	TRBV9	NA	TRBJ1-6	TGTGCCAGCAGCGTCTCAGGTGGCAGTTCACCCCTCCACTTT	CASSVSGGSSPLHF
NA	TRBV14	TRBD1	TRBJ1-1	TGTGCCAGCAGCTATACAGGGGCGGGAACTGAAGCTTTCTTT	CASSYTGAGTEAFF
NA	TRBV18	NA	TRBJ2-1	TGTGCCAGCTCAGATTCGAGCTCCTACAATGAGCAGTTCTTC	CASSDSSSYNEQFF
few	TRBV27	TRBD2	TRBJ2-1	TGTGCCAGCAGTTGGCTAGCGGGAGGGCGGAATGAGCAGTTCTTC	CASSWLAGGRNEQFF
NA	TRBV5-6	NA	TRBJ2-2	TGTGCCAGCAGCGCGCGCCGGACTAGGGGGGGGGCCGGGGAGCTGTTTTTT	CASSARRTRGGAGELFF
NA	TRBV11-3	TRBD1	TRBJ2-1	TGTGCCAGCAGCTCAAGAGACAGGGAACAGTTCTTC	CASSSRDREQFF
NA	TRBV6-4	TRBD2	TRBJ2-3	TGTGCCAGCAGTGAATTGGCGGGAGCTAGCACAGATACGCAGTATTTT	CASSELAGASTDTQYF
NA	TRBV15	NA	TRBJ2-3	TGTGCCACCAGCAGACGCGGAGGACTCGTAGATACGCAGTATTTT	CATSRRGGLVDTQYF
once	TRBV14	NA	TRBJ1-1	TGTGCCAGCAGCCAAATTAGGAGCAGGGGCACTGAAGCTTTCTTT	CASSQIRSRGTEAFF
NA	TRBV7-2	NA	TRBJ1-5	TGTGCCAGCAGCTTAGGCCCTGGGGGGGGAGGTCAGCCCCAGCATTTT	CASSLGPGGGGQPQHF
NA	TRBV6-5	TRBD1	TRBJ1-2	TGTGCCAGCAGCAGGACAGGAGTTAACTATGGCTACACCTTC	CASSRTGVNYGYTF
NA	TRBV7-9	NA	TRBJ1-2	TGTGCCAGCAGCCCCCGGGTCTTATCCTACTATGGCTACACCTTC	CASSPRVLSYYGYTF
NA	TRBV7-2	NA	TRBJ2-7	TGTGCCAGCAGCTTAGCTAGCGACTACGAGCAGTACTTC	CASSLASDYEQYF
NA	TRBV6-5	TRBD1	TRBJ2-7	TGTGCCAGCAGTCGACAGGGGTGGGAATCCTACGAGCAGTACTTC	CASSRQGWESYEQYF
NA	TRBV27	NA	TRBJ2-3	TGTGCCAGCAGTAGAATGGAGGATACGCAGTATTTT	CASSRMEDTQYF
NA	TRBV12-5	NA	TRBJ2-7	TGTGCTAGTGGTTTGGTAACAGGCTCCTACGAGCAGTACTTC	CASGLVTGSYEQYF
once	TRBV10-2	TRBD2	TRBJ2-6	TGCGCCAGCAGTGAGATCGCGGGAGGGCGTAGAGGGGCCAACGTCCTGACTTTC	CASSEIAGGRRGANVLTF
NA	TRBV5-1	NA	TRBJ2-1	TGCGCCAGCAGTCCCGACTCCAACTCCTACAATGAGCAGTTCTTC	CASSPDSNSYNEQFF
NA	TRBV18	NA	TRBJ1-1	TGTGCCAGCTCACCAGGGCTAGAAGCTTTCTTT	CASSPGLEAFF
NA	TRBV6-5	TRBD2	TRBJ2-1	TGTGCCAGCAGTTCCGGACTAGCGGGTGGATATGAGCAGTTCTTC	CASSSGLAGGYEQFF
NA	TRBV5-1	NA	TRBJ1-2	TGCGCCAGCAGCCCGGATCCGGGGGCTAACTATGGCTACACCTTC	CASSPDPGANYGYTF
few	TRBV11-2	NA	TRBJ2-3	TGTGCCAGCAGCTTACATAGGGACACGGAGTATTTT	CASSLHRDTEYF
NA	TRBV5-4	TRBD2	TRBJ2-7	TGTGCCAGCAGCCGAAGCGGGATGGGGGACGAGCAGTACTTC	CASSRSGMGDEQYF
few	TRBV19	TRBD1	TRBJ2-7	TGTGCCAGTAGTATCCGAGGGACAGCCTACGAGCAGTACTTC	CASSIRGTAYEQYF
few	TRBV5-1	TRBD1	TRBJ2-1	TGCGCCAGCAGCCACCCGGGACAGGGTAGCTACAATGAGCAGTTCTTC	CASSHPGQGSYNEQFF